This is a list of T cell receptor beta chains from one sample in a study of shared clonotypes between healthy human individuals. Sequencing used immunoSEQ multiplex PCR; TCRdb keeps in-frame clones, though not all of them. The table has some 2.1 million clones, 85% to 95% seen once; the top ten hold under 0.15%. Sequenced: naive CD4+ T cells sorted from blood. The receptors derive from a man younger than 30 in good health. Both conserved end residues are part of each CDR3.

>TRBV2
CASSWVNPNTGELFF
>TRBV25-1
CASSGTSGAYEQYF
>TRBV20-1
CSAPRGTQYF
>TRBV5-1
CASSLGGLRGYTF
>TRBV10-3
CAISEKGQEIPYEQYF
>TRBV2
CASARGPHGNTIYF
>TRBV10-1
CASSPDRGYGYTF
>TRBV5-1
CASSLQGVEVNSPLHF
>TRBV5-4
CASKQWALDTYGYTF
>TRBV7-9
CASSQGTSGVSSYEQYF
>TRBV30
CAWSVLKAGGRNEQFF
>TRBV2
CASSDAGQNNNEQFF
>TRBV4-1
CASSQDLTSGGETQYF
>TRBV11-1
CASSLDDGAGELFF
>TRBV10-1
CASRVGQGAYEQYF
>TRBV6-1
CASSERGSSSYEQYF
>TRBV6-6
CASSPGGREQYF
>TRBV6-1
CASSGRRTGVGEQYF
>TRBV25-1
CASSPIPGGGRSYEQYF
>TRBV21-1
CASSSSEQGVKKICYEQYF
>TRBV6-6
CASSYGRRSGNTIYF
>TRBV27
CASRSRAQTGISGYTF
>TRBV19
CASTTGHNSPLHF
>TRBV14
CASSQGPPYGYTF
>TRBV6-6
CASRRGRAVEAFF
>TRBV2
CASSFASGEKLFF
>TRBV4-3
CASSWTSGNTGELFF
>TRBV7-6
CASSSQPSNARELFF
>TRBV7-2
CASSFWEVHVGYTF
>TRBV4-3
CASSPKLGYEQYF
>TRBV10-3
CAIGTSGPKETQYF
>TRBV25-1
CASSESVRGGNEQFF
>TRBV19
CASSMGGLLTNTGELFF
>TRBV10-2
CASSESIGVGTEAFF
>TRBV11-3
CASSRPGENTGELFF
>TRBV29-1
CSVVVAGGNYEQYF
>TRBV6-5
CASSYRGQAPFYGYTF
>TRBV5-1
CASSSGLDTQYF
>TRBV18
CASSPRGDEQYF
>TRBV6-1
CASSEALTNQPQHF
>TRBV7-9
CASSLSMGAGELFF
>TRBV7-8
CASSLEAGYSNQPQHF
>TRBV18
CASSPTVGTDTQYF
>TRBV10-2
CASKATGVGANNEKLFF
>TRBV5-6
CASSLAGAGETQYF
>TRBV27
CASSLGRGQGYTF
>TRBV28
CASVQGAYGGELFF
>TRBV11-2
CASSPTIGSRAYEQYF
>TRBV2
CASSEAHIAKNIQYF
>TRBV15
CATSRDGTYTGELFF
>TRBV11-2
CASSFIDRAGTF
>TRBV10-3
CAISEFGQNTEAFF
>TRBV19
CASRETAQNQPQHF
>TRBV19
CASSIERTGAYNEQFF